Given below is one T cell receptor beta chain in context. The data derive from a study of shared clonotypes between healthy human individuals. Sequencing used immunoSEQ multiplex PCR; TCRdb keeps in-frame clones, though not all of them. The repertoire holds around 2.1 million clones, with 90% to 96% as singletons. Trimming at V came to 8 bases and at J to 4 bases, leaving 3 bases not matched to a gene. The CDR3 runs 12 residues. Per germline, CDR1 MDHEN and CDR2 SYDVKM. The material sequenced was naive CD4+ T cells sorted from blood. The subset is: CD45RA+ positively selected. This TCR was recovered from a man between 18 and 35 years old in good health. The chain carries TRBV28 and TRBJ1-2, with TRBD1 matching 8 bases. The DNA for the CDR3 is TGTGCCAGCCAGACAGGGGCCTATGGCTACACCTTC. It yields the protein CASQTGAYGYTF.